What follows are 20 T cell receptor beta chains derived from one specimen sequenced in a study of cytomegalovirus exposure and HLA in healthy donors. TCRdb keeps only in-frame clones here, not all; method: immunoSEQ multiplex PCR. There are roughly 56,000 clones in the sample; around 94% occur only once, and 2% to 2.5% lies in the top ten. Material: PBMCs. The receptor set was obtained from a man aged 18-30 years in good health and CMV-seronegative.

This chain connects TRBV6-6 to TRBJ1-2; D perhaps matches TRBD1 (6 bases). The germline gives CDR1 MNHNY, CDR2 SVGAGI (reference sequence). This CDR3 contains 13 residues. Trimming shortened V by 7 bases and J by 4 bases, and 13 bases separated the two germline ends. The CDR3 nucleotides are TGTGCCAGCACCCGAGGGGGTGGCTATGGCTACACCTTC. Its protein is CASTRGGGYGYTF.

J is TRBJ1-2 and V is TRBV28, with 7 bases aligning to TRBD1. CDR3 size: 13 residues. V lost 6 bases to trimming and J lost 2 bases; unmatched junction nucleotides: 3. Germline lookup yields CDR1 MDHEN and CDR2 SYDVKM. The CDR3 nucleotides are TGTGCCAGCAGCTCGGGACAGAACTATGGCTACACCTTC. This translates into CASSSGQNYGYTF.

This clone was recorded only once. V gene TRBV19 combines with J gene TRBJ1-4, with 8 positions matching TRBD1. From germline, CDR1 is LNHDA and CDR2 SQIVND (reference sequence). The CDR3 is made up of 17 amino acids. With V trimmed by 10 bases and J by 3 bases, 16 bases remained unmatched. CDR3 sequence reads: CATQTGTGTVANEKLFF. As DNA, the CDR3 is TGTGCCACTCAAACCGGGACAGGTACGGTGGCTAATGAAAAACTGTTTTTT.

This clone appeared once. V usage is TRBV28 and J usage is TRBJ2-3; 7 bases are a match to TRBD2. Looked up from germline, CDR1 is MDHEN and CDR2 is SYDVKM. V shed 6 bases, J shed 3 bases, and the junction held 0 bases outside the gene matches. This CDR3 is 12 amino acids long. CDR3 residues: CASRLATDTQYF. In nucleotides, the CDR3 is TGTGCCAGCAGACTAGCGACAGATACGCAGTATTTT.

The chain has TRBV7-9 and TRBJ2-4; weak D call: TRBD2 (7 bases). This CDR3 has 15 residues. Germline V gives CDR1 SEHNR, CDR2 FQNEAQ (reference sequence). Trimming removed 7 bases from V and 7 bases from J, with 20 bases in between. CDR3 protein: CASTPRGGGSNIQYF. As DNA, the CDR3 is TGTGCCAGCACCCCTAGGGGAGGGGGAAGTAACATTCAGTACTTC.

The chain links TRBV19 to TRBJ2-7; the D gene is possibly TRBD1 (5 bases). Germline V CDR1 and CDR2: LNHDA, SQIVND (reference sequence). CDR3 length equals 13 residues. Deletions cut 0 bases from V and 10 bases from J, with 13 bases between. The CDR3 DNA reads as TGTGCCAGTAGTATAGATCTCAGGGAACCCCAGTACTTC. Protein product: CASSIDLREPQYF.

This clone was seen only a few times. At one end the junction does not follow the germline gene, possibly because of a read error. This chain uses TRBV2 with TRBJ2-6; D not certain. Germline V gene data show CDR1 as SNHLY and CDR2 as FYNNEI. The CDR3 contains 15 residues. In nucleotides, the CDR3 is TGTGCCAGCAGAGAAGAATACTCTGGGGCCAACGTCCTGACTTTC. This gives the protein CASREEYSGANVLTF.

The CDR3, as DNA: TGCGCCAGCAGCTTAACAGGGGGAACTGAAGCTTTCTTT. This translates into CASSLTGGTEAFF. The chain employs TRBV5-1 and TRBJ1-1; TRBD1 matches 8 bases. Unmatched junction bases numbered 2, after V lost 2 bases and J lost 5 bases. CDR1 and CDR2 (germline): SGHRS, YFSETQ. This CDR3 spans 13 amino acids.

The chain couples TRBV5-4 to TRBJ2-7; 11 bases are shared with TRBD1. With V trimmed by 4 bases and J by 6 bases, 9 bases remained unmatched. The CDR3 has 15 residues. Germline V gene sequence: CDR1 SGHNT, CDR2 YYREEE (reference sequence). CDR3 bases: TGTGCCAGCAGCCCGCCGGGACAGGGGGAGAGCGAGCAGTACTTC. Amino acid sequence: CASSPPGQGESEQYF.

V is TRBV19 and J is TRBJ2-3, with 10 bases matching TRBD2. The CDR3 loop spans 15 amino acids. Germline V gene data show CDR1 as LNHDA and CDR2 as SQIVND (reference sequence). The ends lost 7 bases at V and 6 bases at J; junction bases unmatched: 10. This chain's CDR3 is CASTPRLAGADTQYF. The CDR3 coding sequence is TGTGCCAGTACCCCCAGGCTAGCGGGAGCGGATACGCAGTATTTT.

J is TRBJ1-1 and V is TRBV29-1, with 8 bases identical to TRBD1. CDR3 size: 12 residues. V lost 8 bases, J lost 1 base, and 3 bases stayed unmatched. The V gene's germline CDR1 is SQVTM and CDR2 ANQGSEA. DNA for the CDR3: TGCAGCTCGGACAGGGCGAACACTGAAGCTTTCTTT. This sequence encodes CSSDRANTEAFF. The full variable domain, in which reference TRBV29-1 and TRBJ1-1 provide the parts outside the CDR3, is SAVISQKPSRDICQRGTSLTIQCQVDSQVTMMFWYRQQPGQSLTLIATANQGSEATYESGFVIDKFPISRPNLTFSTLTVSNMSPEDSSIYLCSSDRANTEAFFGQGTRLTVV.

In DNA form, the CDR3 reads TGTGCCAGCAGCCACAGACAGGGGACTCAAGAGACCCAGTACTTC. Protein sequence: CASSHRQGTQETQYF. The chain has TRBV5-4 and TRBJ2-5; 8 positions agree with TRBD1. Germline V gives CDR1 SGHNT, CDR2 YYREEE (reference sequence). CDR3 length: 15 amino acids. Trimming at V came to 4 bases and at J to 2 bases, leaving 7 bases not matched to a gene.

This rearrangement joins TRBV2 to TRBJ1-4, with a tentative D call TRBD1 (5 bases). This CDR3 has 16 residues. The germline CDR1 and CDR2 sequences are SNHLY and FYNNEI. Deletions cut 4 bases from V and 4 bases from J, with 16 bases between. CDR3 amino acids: CASSGTMFDSNEKLFF. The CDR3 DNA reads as TGTGCCAGCAGTGGCACCATGTTTGACAGTAATGAAAAACTGTTTTTT.

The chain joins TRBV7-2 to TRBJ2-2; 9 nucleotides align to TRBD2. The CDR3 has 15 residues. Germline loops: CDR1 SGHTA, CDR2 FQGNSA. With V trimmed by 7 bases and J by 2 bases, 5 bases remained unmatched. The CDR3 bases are TGTGCCAGCACCCTGACTAGCGGCAACACCGGGGAGCTGTTTTTT. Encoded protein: CASTLTSGNTGELFF.

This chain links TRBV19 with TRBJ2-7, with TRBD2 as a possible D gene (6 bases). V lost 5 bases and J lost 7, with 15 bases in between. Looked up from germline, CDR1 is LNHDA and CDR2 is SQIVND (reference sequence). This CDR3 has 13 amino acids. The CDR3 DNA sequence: TGTGCCAGTAGTGCCTCCTCCCGGGGGGAGCAGTACTTC. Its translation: CASSASSRGEQYF. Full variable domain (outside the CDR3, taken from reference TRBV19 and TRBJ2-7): DGGITQSPKYLFRKEGQNVTLSCEQNLNHDAMYWYRQDPGQGLRLIYYSQIVNDFQKGDIAEGYSVSREKKESFPLTVTSAQKNPTAFYLCASSASSRGEQYFGPGTRLTVT.

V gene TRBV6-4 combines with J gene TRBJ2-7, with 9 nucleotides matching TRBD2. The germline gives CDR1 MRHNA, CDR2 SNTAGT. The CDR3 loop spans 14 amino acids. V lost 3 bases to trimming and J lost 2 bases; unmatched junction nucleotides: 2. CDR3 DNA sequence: TGTGCCAGCAGTGAACTAGCGGGTGCCTACGAGCAGTACTTC. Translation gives CASSELAGAYEQYF.

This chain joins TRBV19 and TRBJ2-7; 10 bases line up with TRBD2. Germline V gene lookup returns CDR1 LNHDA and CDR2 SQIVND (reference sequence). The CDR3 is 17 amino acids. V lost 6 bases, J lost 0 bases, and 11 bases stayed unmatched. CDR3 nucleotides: TGTGCCAGTAGGGCAACTAGCGGGACCCTTAGCTCCTACGAGCAGTACTTC. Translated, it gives CASRATSGTLSSYEQYF.

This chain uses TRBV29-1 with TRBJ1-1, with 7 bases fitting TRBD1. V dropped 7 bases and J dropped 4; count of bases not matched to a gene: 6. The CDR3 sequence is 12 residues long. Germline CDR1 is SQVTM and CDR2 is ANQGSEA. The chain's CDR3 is CSADREGTEAFF. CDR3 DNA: TGCAGCGCTGACAGGGAAGGCACTGAAGCTTTCTTT.

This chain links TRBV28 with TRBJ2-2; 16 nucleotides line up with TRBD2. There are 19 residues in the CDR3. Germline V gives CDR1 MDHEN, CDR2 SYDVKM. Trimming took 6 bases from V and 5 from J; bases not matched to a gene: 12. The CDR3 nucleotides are TGTGCCAGCAGCGAGACCGGGACTAGCGGGAGGGCGAGTACCGGGGAGCTGTTTTTT. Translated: CASSETGTSGRASTGELFF.

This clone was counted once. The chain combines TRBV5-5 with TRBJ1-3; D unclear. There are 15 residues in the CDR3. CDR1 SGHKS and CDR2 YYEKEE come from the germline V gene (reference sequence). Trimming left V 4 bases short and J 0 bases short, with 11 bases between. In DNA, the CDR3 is TGTGCCAGCAGCCCCAGTCGGGACTCTGGAAACACCATATATTTT. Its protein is CASSPSRDSGNTIYF.